This T cell receptor beta chain was sequenced for a study of blood T cell repertoires in COVID-19. Which cohort a participant joined came from the clinical history participants gave. Recovered Cohort 3 donors showed two negative PCRs, clearance, or symptom resolution. Assay used: immunoSEQ multiplex PCR; TCRdb lists only in-frame clones, some missing. Of 180,000 or so clones in the sample, 75% to 90% are singletons; the top ten hold roughly 13%. The CDR3 extends over 15 amino acids. Germline CDR1 and CDR2: SGHTA and FQGNSA. With 0 bases removed from V and 6 bases from J, the gap between germline ends came to 15 bases.

The V call is TRBV7-2, the J call TRBJ2-7, with D perhaps TRBD2 (6 bases). The TCR sequence derives from a woman aged 60 to 75 who had recovered from COVID-19. Material for sequencing was PBMCs or T cells enriched from blood (not recorded which). CDR3 nucleotides: TGTGCCAGCAGCTTAGCATCCGGGGGTCCGGCCGAGCAGTACTTC. It yields the protein CASSLASGGPAEQYF. The full variable domain, completed using reference TRBV7-2 and TRBJ2-7, is GAGVSQSPSNKVTEKGKDVELRCDPISGHTALYWYRQSLGQGLEFLIYFQGNSAPDKSGLPSDRFSAERTGGSVSTLTIQRTQQEDSAVYLCASSLASGGPAEQYFGPGTRLTVT.